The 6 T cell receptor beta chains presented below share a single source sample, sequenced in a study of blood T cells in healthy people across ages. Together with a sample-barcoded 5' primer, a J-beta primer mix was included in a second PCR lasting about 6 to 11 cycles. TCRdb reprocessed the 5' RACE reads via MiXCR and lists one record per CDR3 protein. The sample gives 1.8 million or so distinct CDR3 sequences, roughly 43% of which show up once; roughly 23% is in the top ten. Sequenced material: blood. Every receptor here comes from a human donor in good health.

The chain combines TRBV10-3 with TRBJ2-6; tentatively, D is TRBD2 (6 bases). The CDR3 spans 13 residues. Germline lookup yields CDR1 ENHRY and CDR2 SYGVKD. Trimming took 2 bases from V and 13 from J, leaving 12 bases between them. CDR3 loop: CAISEVAGSVLTF. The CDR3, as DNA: TGTGCCATCAGTGAGGTTGCCGGGAGTGTCCTGACTTTC.

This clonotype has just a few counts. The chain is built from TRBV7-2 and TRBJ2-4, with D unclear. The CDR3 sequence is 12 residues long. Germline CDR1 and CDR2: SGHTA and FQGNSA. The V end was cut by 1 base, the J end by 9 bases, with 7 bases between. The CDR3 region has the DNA TGTGCCAGCAGCTTAGGGGGAAGCATTCAGTACTTC. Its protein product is CASSLGGSIQYF.

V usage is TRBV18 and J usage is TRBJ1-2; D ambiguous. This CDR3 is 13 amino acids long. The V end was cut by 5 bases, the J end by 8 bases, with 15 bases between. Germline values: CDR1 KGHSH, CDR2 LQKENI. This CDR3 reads CASSANPDGGYTF. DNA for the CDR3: TGTGCCAGCTCAGCGAACCCGGACGGCGGCTACACCTTC. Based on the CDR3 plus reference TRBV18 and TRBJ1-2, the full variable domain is NAGVMQNPRHLVRRRGQEARLRCSPMKGHSHVYWYRQLPEEGLKFMVYLQKENIIDESGMPKERFSAEFPKEGPSILRIQQVVRGDSAAYFCASSANPDGGYTFGSGTRLTVV.

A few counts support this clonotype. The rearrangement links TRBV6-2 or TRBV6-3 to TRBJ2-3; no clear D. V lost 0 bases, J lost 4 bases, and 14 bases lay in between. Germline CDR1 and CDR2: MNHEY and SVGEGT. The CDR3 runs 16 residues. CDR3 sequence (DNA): TGTGCCAGCAGTTACTCGATTAAAACTGCCTCAGATACGCAGTATTTT. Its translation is CASSYSIKTASDTQYF.

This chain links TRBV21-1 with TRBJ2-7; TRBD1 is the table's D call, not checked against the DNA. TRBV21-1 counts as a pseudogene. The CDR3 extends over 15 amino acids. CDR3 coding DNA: TGTGCCAGCAGCAAAGCGCTCAGGGTGGGCTACGAGCAGTACTTC. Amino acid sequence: CASSKALRVGYEQYF.

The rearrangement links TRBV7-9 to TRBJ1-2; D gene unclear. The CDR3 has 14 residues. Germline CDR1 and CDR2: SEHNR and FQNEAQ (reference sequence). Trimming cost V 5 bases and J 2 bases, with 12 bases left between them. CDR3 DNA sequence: TGTGCCAGCAGCATGGACGGAGACAACTATGGCTACACCTTC. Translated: CASSMDGDNYGYTF.